Listed here are 2 T cell receptor beta chains from one sample, sequenced in a study of Tregs in tolerant kidney transplant recipients. Assay used: immunoSEQ multiplex PCR; TCRdb lists only in-frame clones, some missing. The data hold roughly 250,000 clones, with 80% to 85% observed a single time. Source material: CD4+ T cells from blood. These receptor sequences come from a human donor in good health.

J is TRBJ2-5 and V is TRBV6-6; D unresolved. V dropped 4 bases and J dropped 2 bases, with 14 bases sitting between them. The CDR3 totals 15 residues. Germline values: CDR1 MNHNY, CDR2 SVGAGI (reference sequence). The DNA for the CDR3 is TGTGCCAGCAGTTTCGTCACAGAACTACAAGAGACCCAGTACTTC. As protein: CASSFVTELQETQYF.

The rearrangement links TRBV6-1 to TRBJ1-2, with D possibly being TRBD1 (6 bases). The CDR3 contains 14 residues. V was cut by 8 bases and J by 8 bases, with 21 bases left in between. Germline loops: CDR1 MNHNS, CDR2 SASEGT. The CDR3 coding sequence is TGTGCCAGCCGTAAAGGGCAGGGGATGGGCGGCTACACCTTC. Translation: CASRKGQGMGGYTF.